A selection of T cell receptor beta chains follows, all from one sample in a study of cytomegalovirus exposure and HLA in healthy donors. Measured with immunoSEQ multiplex PCR; TCRdb has only the in-frame clones, and not every one. The sample has approximately 190,000 clones; approximately 82% are singletons. The material sequenced was PBMCs. The receptor source for this set is a man aged 40-55 years in good health and CMV-seropositive. CDR3s include the opening cysteine and the closing phenylalanine or tryptophan. A D gene is named only where the DNA matches it firmly. Expanded clones are given a class, and other clones once, few, many or no size at all.

>TRBD1|TRBJ1-1|TRBV27|NA
CASSFVFRGTEAFF
TGTGCCAGCAGTTTCGTATTCAGGGGGACTGAAGCTTTCTTT
>NA|TRBJ2-7|TRBV19|NA
CASSIRSGISYEQYF
TGTGCCAGTAGTATACGGTCAGGAATCTCCTACGAGCAGTACTTC
>NA|TRBJ2-7|TRBV6-6|NA
CASSYSQRLYEQYF
TGTGCCAGCAGTTACTCCCAGAGGCTCTACGAGCAGTACTTC
>TRBD1|TRBJ2-5|TRBV19|NA
CASSTRGFAETQYF
TGTGCCAGTAGTACCAGGGGGTTCGCGGAGACCCAGTACTTC
>TRBD1|TRBJ1-3|TRBV9|NA
CASSQNTGGTIYF
TGTGCCAGCAGCCAAAACACAGGGGGCACCATATATTTT
>TRBD1|TRBJ2-2|TRBV6-5|NA
CASSSRQGYLRELFF
TGTGCCAGCAGCTCCCGACAGGGATATTTACGGGAGCTGTTTTTT
>TRBD1|TRBJ2-7|TRBV2|NA
CASIPTGTHEQYF
TGTGCCAGCATTCCGACAGGGACCCACGAGCAGTACTTC
>TRBD1|TRBJ1-1|TRBV18|NA
CASFTQTGGEAFF
TGTGCCAGCTTCACCCAGACAGGGGGTGAAGCTTTCTTT
>TRBD2|TRBJ2-7|TRBV7-9|NA
CSSSLVGSGRRNEQYF
TGTTCCAGCAGCTTAGTTGGTAGCGGGAGAAGGAACGAGCAGTACTTC
>TRBD1|TRBJ2-7|TRBV11-1|NA
CASSLSDRLGYEQYF
TGTGCCAGCAGCCTCTCGGACAGGTTGGGGTACGAGCAGTACTTC
>NA|TRBJ2-7|TRBV6-5|NA
CASTRDFSEQYF
TGTGCCAGCACCCGGGACTTTAGCGAGCAGTACTTC
>NA|TRBJ2-7|TRBV28|few
CASGSGSSYEQYF
TGTGCCAGCGGATCCGGGAGCTCCTACGAGCAGTACTTC
>NA|TRBJ1-1|TRBV19|NA
CASYRGRGRNTEAFF
TGTGCCAGCTACAGAGGCAGGGGCCGAAACACTGAAGCTTTCTTT
>TRBD2|TRBJ2-1|TRBV2|NA
CATTPDGGGSYNEQFF
TGTGCCACCACGCCGGACGGGGGGGGGTCCTACAATGAGCAGTTCTTC
>NA|TRBJ1-1|TRBV5-6|once
CASSPPDSRLNTEAFF
TGTGCCAGCAGCCCACCGGACAGCCGGCTGAACACTGAAGCTTTCTTT
>TRBD2|TRBJ2-1|TRBV2|few
CASTGGGSSYNEQFF
TGTGCCAGCACGGGGGGAGGGAGCTCCTACAATGAGCAGTTCTTC
>TRBD1|TRBJ1-3|TRBV15|NA
CATSRDRTGGNTIYF
TGTGCCACCAGCAGAGATCGGACAGGGGGAAACACCATATATTTT
>TRBD1|TRBJ2-7|TRBV7-9|NA
CASSSRGAGTGYF
TGTGCCAGCAGCTCCCGAGGGGCCGGGACAGGGTACTTC
>TRBD1|TRBJ1-1|TRBV29-1|NA
CSVDRTDTEAFF
TGCAGCGTGGACAGGACGGACACTGAAGCTTTCTTT
>NA|TRBJ1-3|TRBV7-8|NA
CASSLGDFRGNTIYF
TGTGCCAGCAGCTTAGGGGACTTTCGCGGAAACACCATATATTTT
>NA|TRBJ1-6|TRBV4-3|once
CASSRASYNSPLHF
TGCGCCAGCAGCCGAGCCTCCTATAATTCACCCCTCCACTTT
>NA|TRBJ1-1|TRBV28|NA
CASTKRGAEAFF
TGTGCCAGCACCAAAAGGGGCGCTGAAGCTTTCTTT
>NA|TRBJ2-1|TRBV6-5|NA
CASSPGTGLQQFF
TGTGCCAGCAGCCCCGGGACTGGTCTACAGCAGTTCTTC
>TRBD2|TRBJ2-1|TRBV11-3|NA
CASSFVAGNEQFF
TGTGCCAGCAGCTTCGTAGCGGGCAATGAGCAGTTCTTC
>NA|TRBJ2-3|TRBV27|NA
CASTPTTGKRDTQYF
TGTGCCAGCACCCCTACCACAGGGAAGAGAGATACGCAGTATTTT
>TRBD2|TRBJ2-2|TRBV4-3|NA
CASSQDLLAGMNTGELFF
TGCGCCAGCAGCCAAGATCTCCTAGCGGGGATGAACACCGGGGAGCTGTTTTTT
>NA|TRBJ2-7|TRBV29-1|few
CSVEGAFEQYF
TGCAGCGTTGAAGGGGCATTCGAGCAGTACTTC
>NA|TRBJ2-5|TRBV25-1|NA
CASSEGAGRLETQYF
TGTGCCAGCAGTGAAGGTGCGGGGAGGCTGGAGACCCAGTACTTC
>NA|TRBJ2-6|TRBV6-4|NA
CASSRITGANGLTF
TGTGCCAGCTCGAGGATAACTGGGGCCAACGGCCTGACTTTC
>NA|TRBJ2-1|TRBV5-1|NA
CASSLASPSYNEQFF
TGCGCCAGCAGCTTGGCCAGCCCTAGCTACAATGAGCAGTTCTTC
>TRBD1|TRBJ1-2|TRBV9|once
CASSVYSGTGVIYGYTF
TGTGCCAGCAGCGTTTATTCCGGGACAGGGGTGATCTATGGCTACACCTTC
>TRBD1|TRBJ1-4|TRBV6-5|NA
CASSYSGTGAFF
TGTGCCAGCAGTTACTCAGGGACAGGCGCTTTTTTT
>TRBD1|TRBJ2-2|TRBV5-5|NA
CASSYVGTGSGRTGELFF
TGTGCCAGCAGCTACGTCGGGACAGGGTCGGGGCGCACCGGGGAGCTGTTTTTT
>TRBD2|TRBJ2-7|TRBV9|NA
CASSGVRGDEQYF
TGTGCCAGCAGCGGAGTACGGGGGGACGAGCAGTACTTC
>NA|TRBJ1-5|TRBV7-8|once
CASGGDQSNQPQHF
TGTGCCTCGGGAGGGGACCAAAGCAATCAGCCCCAGCATTTT
>TRBD2|TRBJ2-7|TRBV7-9|NA
CASSSGAGGPHEQYF
TGTGCCAGCAGCTCGGGGGCGGGAGGCCCCCACGAGCAGTACTTC
>NA|TRBJ1-5|TRBV19|NA
CASGSETRISNQPQHF
TGTGCCAGTGGATCCGAGACACGCATTAGCAATCAGCCCCAGCATTTT
>NA|TRBJ1-3|TRBV7-9|NA
CASSPGISGNTIYF
TGTGCCAGCAGCCCGGGAATCTCTGGAAACACCATATATTTT
>NA|TRBJ1-2|TRBV15|NA
CATSRDREVLGYTF
TGTGCCACCAGCAGAGATAGAGAGGTTCTTGGCTACACCTTC
>TRBD2|TRBJ2-4|TRBV4-1|NA
CASSQETSGRDIQYF
TGCGCCAGCAGCCAAGAAACTAGCGGGAGGGACATTCAGTACTTC
>TRBD1|TRBJ2-7|TRBV2|NA
CASGPGQLYEQYF
TGTGCCAGCGGTCCGGGACAGTTATACGAGCAGTACTTC
>NA|TRBJ1-1|TRBV30|NA
CAWSDESMNTEAFF
TGTGCCTGGAGTGATGAGTCCATGAACACTGAAGCTTTCTTT
>TRBD1|TRBJ2-1|TRBV29-1|NA
CGSRGYSEQFF
TGCGGGAGCAGGGGGTACAGTGAGCAGTTCTTC
>NA|TRBJ2-6|TRBV4-2|NA
CASSQAGNSGANVLTF
TGTGCCAGCAGCCAGGCGGGGAACTCTGGGGCCAACGTCCTGACTTTC